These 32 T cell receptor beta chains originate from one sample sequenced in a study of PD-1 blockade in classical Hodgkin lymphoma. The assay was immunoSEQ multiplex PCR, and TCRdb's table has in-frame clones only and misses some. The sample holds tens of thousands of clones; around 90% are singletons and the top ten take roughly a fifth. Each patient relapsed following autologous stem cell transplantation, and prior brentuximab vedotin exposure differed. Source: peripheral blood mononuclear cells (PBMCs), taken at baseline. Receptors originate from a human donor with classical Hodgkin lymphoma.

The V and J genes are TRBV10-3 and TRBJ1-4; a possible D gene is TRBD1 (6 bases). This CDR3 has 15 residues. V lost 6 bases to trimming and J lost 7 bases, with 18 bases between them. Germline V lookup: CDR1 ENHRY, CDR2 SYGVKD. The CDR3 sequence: CAISPSAGAPEKLFF. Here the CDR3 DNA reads TGTGCCATCAGCCCTTCGGCGGGGGCGCCTGAAAAACTGTTTTTT.

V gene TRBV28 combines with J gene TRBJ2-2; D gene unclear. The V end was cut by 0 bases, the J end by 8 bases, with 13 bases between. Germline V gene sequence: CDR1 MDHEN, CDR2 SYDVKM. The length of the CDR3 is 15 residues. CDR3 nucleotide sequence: TGTGCCAGCAGTTTATGGGCGCTGATCTCGGGGGAGCTGTTTTTT. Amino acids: CASSLWALISGELFF.

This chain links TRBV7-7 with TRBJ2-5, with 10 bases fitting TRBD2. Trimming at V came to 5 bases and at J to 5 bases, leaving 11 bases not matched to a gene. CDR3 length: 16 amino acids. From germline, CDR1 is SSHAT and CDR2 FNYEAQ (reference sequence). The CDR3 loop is CASSPSGRALLETQYF. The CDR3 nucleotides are TGTGCCAGCAGCCCAAGCGGGAGGGCCCTATTGGAGACCCAGTACTTC.

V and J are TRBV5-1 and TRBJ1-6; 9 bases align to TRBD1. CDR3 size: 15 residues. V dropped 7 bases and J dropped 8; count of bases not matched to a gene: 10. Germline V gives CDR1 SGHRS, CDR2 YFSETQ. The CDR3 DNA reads TGCGCCAGCGTCCTTGGCACAGGGGGCGATTCACCCCTCCACTTT. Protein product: CASVLGTGGDSPLHF.

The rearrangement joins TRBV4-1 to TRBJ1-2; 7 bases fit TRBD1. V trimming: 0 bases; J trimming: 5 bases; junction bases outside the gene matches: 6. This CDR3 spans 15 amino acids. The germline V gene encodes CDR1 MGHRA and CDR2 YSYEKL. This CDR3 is CASSQEEGALYGYTF. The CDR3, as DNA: TGCGCCAGCAGCCAAGAAGAGGGGGCATTGTATGGCTACACCTTC.

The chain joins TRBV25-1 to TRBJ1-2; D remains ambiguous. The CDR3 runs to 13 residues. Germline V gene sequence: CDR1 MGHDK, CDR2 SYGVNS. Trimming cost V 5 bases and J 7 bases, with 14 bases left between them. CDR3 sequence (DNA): TGTGCCAGCAGTAGTGTAGGAGGTTCTGGCTACACCTTC. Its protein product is CASSSVGGSGYTF.

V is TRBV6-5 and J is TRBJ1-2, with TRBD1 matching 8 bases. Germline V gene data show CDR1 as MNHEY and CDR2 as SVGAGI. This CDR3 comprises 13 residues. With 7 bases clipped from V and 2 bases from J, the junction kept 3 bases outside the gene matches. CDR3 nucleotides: TGTGCCAGCATCAGGACAGGGAACTATGGCTACACCTTC. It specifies CASIRTGNYGYTF.

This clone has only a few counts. The CDR3 is CASRTGYDNQPQHF. CDR3 in DNA: TGTGCCAGCAGGACAGGGTACGACAATCAGCCCCAGCATTTT. J is TRBJ1-5 and V is TRBV6-1, with TRBD1 identical over 7 bases. Germline V CDR1 and CDR2: MNHNS, SASEGT. The J segment lost 3 bases and the V segment lost 6 bases, leaving 5 bases of the junction unmatched. The CDR3 runs to 14 residues.

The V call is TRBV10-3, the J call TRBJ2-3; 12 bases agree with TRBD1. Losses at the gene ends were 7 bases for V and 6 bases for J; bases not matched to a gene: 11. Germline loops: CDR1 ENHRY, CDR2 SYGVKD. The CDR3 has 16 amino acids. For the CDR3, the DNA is TGTGCCATCACAAACCGGGACAGGGGGCGCGTTGATACGCAGTATTTT. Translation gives CAITNRDRGRVDTQYF.

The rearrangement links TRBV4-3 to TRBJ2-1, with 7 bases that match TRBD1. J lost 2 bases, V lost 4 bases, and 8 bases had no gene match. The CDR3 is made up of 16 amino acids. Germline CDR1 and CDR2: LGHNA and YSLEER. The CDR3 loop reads CASSRTRTGPYNEQFF. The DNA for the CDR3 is TGCGCCAGCAGCCGCACACGGACAGGACCCTACAATGAGCAGTTCTTC.

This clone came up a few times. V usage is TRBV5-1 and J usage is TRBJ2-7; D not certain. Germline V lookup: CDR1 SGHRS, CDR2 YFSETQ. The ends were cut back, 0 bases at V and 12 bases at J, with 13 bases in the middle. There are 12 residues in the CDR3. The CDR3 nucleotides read TGCGCCAGCAGCTTGGGAAGTGGGGTCCGGTACTTC. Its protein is CASSLGSGVRYF.

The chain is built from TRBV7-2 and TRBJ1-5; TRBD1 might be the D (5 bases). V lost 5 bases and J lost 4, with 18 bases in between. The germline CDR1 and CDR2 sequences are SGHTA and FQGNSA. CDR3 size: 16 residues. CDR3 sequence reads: CASSPRDSTGNQPQHF. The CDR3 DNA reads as TGTGCCAGCAGCCCCAGAGACAGTACGGGGAATCAGCCCCAGCATTTT.

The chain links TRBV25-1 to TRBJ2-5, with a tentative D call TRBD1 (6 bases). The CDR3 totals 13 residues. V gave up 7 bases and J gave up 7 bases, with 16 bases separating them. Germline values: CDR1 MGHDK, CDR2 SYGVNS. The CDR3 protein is CASTKQGRGTQYF. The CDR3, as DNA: TGTGCCAGCACAAAACAGGGCCGAGGGACCCAGTACTTC.

CDR3 sequence: CATSDRGDIDTQYF. Here the CDR3 DNA reads TGTGCCACCTCGGACAGGGGGGATATAGATACGCAGTATTTT. V and J are TRBV19 and TRBJ2-3; TRBD1 agrees at 10 bases. Germline-derived CDR1 and CDR2 are LNHDA and SQIVND (reference sequence). V lost 10 bases and J lost 5; bases outside the gene matches: 9. CDR3 size: 14 residues. Based on the CDR3 plus reference TRBV19 and TRBJ2-3, the full variable domain is DGGITQSPKYLFRKEGQNVTLSCEQNLNHDAMYWYRQDPGQGLRLIYYSQIVNDFQKGDIAEGYSVSREKKESFPLTVTSAQKNPTAFYLCATSDRGDIDTQYFGPGTRLTVL.

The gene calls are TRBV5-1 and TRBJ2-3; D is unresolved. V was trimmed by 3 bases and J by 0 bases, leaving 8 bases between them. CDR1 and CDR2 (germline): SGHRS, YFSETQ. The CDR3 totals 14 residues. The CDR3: CASSSMTSTDTQYF. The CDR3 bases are TGCGCCAGCAGCTCGATGACAAGCACAGATACGCAGTATTTT.

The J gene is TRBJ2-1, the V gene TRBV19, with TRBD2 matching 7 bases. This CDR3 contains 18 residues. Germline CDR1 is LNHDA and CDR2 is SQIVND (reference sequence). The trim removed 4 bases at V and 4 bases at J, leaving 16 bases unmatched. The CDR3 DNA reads TGTGCCAGTAGTAGGCCCGATGCCTTCAACGGGAGGTACAATGAGCAGTTCTTC. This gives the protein CASSRPDAFNGRYNEQFF.

The CDR3 nucleotides are TGCGCCAGCAGCCAAACAGGGGGCGCCGAGGAAGAGACCCAGTACTTC. This codes for CASSQTGGAEEETQYF. The chain carries TRBV4-1 and TRBJ2-5, with TRBD1 identical over 9 bases. The trim removed 2 bases at V and 3 bases at J, leaving 7 bases unmatched. This CDR3 region has 16 residues. The germline CDR1 and CDR2 sequences are MGHRA and YSYEKL.

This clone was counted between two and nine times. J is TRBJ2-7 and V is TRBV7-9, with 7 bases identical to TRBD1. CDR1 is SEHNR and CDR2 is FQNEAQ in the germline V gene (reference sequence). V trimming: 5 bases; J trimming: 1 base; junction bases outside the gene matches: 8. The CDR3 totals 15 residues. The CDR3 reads CASSTRDSPSYEQYF. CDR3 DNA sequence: TGTGCCAGCAGCACCCGGGACAGTCCATCCTACGAGCAGTACTTC.

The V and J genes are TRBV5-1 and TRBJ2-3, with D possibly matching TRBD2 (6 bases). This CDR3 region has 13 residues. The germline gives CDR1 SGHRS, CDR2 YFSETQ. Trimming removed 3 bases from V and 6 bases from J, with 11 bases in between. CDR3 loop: CASSSPREDTQYF. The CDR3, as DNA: TGCGCCAGCAGCTCGCCTCGGGAGGATACGCAGTATTTT.

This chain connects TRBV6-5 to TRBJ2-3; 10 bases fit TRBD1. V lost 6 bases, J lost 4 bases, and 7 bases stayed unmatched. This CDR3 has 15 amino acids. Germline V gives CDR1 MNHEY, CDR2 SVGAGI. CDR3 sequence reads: CASSTTGGGSDTQYF. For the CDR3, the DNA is TGTGCCAGCAGCACGACAGGGGGCGGTTCAGATACGCAGTATTTT.

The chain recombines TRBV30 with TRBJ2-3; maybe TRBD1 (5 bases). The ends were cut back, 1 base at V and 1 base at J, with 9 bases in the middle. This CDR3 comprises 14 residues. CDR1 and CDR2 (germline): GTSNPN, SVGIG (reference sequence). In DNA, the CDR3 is TGTGCCTGGAGTGGACAGCTCCGCACAGATACGCAGTATTTT. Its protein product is CAWSGQLRTDTQYF.

CDR3 protein: CASKGKGNTGELFF. The CDR3 bases are TGTGCCAGCAAAGGGAAAGGGAACACCGGGGAGCTGTTTTTT. The chain is built from TRBV6-1 and TRBJ2-2; D remains unclear. Deletions cut 7 bases from V and 1 base from J, with 10 bases between. Germline V gives CDR1 MNHNS, CDR2 SASEGT. The CDR3 contains 14 residues.

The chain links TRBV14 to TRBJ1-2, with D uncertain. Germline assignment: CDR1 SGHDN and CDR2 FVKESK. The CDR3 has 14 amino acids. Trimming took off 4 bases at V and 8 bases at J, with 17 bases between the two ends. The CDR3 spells CASSRHLESGGYTF. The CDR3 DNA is TGTGCCAGCAGCCGCCACCTAGAATCGGGAGGCTACACCTTC.

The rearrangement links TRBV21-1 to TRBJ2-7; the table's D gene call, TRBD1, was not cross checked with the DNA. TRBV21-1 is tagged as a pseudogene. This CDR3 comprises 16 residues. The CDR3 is CASSTPIGQISYEQYF. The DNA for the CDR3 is TGTGCCAGCAGCACGCCTATTGGACAGATATCCTACGAGCAGTACTTC.

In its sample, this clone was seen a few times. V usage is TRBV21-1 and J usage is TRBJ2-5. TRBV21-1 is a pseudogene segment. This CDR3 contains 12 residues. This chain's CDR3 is CASSQNSETQYF. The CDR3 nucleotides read TGTGCCAGCAGCCAAAATTCTGAGACCCAGTACTTC.

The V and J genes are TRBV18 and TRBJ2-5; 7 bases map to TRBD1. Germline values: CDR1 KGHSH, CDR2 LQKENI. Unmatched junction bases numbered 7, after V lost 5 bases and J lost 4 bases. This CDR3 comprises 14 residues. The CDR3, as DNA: TGTGCCAGCTCAGCGCACAGGGGTGGAGAGACCCAGTACTTC. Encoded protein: CASSAHRGGETQYF.

CDR3 sequence (DNA): TGTGCCAGCAGTGATATAGGGTTCGTGAACACTGAAGCTTTCTTT. It specifies CASSDIGFVNTEAFF. The chain combines TRBV6-1 with TRBJ1-1; no clear D gene. CDR3 length equals 15 residues. CDR1 and CDR2 (germline): MNHNS, SASEGT. V was pared by 3 bases and J by 0 bases, with 11 bases between.

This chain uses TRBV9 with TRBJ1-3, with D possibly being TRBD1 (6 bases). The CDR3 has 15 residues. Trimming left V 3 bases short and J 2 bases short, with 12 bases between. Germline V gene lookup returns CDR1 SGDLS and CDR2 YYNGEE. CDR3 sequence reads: CASSADRQAGNTIYF. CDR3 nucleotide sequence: TGTGCCAGCAGCGCAGACAGGCAAGCTGGAAACACCATATATTTT. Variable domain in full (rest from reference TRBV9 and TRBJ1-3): DSGVTQTPKHLITATGQRVTLRCSPRSGDLSVYWYQQSLDQGLQFLIQYYNGEERAKGNILERFSAQQFPDLHSELNLSSLELGDSALYFCASSADRQAGNTIYFGEGSWLTVV.

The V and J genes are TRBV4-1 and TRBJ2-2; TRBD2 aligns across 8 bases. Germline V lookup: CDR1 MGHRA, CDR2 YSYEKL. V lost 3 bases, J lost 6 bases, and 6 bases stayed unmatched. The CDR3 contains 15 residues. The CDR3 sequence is CASSQRAGGPGELFF. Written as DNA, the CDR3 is TGCGCCAGCAGCCAGAGGGCGGGAGGCCCCGGGGAGCTGTTTTTT.

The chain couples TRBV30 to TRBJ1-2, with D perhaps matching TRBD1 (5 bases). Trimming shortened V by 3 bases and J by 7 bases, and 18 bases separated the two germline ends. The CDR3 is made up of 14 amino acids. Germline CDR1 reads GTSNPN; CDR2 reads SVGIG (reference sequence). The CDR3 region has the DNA TGTGCCTGGAGGTCTGACCTACGTAGGGGTGGCTACACCTTC. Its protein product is CAWRSDLRRGGYTF.

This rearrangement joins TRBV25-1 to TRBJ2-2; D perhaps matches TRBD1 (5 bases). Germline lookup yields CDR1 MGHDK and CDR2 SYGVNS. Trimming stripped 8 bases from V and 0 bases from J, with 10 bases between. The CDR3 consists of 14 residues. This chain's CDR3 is CASGRTSNTGELFF. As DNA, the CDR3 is TGTGCCAGCGGAAGGACATCGAACACCGGGGAGCTGTTTTTT.

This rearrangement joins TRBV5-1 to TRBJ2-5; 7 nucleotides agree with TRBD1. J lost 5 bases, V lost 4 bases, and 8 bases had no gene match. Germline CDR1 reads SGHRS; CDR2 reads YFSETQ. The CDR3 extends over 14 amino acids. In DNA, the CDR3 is TGCGCCAGCAGCCTCACAGGGGCCCGGGAGACCCAGTACTTC. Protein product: CASSLTGARETQYF.